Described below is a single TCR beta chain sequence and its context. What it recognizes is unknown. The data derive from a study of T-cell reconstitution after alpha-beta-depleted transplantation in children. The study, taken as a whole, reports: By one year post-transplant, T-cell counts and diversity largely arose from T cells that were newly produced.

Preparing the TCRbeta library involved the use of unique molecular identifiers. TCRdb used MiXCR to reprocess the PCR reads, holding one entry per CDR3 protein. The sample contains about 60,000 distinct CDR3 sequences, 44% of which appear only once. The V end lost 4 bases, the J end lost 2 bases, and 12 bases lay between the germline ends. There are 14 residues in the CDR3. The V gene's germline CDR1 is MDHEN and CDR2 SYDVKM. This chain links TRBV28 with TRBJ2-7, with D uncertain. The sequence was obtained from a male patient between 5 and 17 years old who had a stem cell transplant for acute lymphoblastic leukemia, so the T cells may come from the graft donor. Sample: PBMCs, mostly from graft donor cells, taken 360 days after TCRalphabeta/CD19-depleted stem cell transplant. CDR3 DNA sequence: TGTGCCAGCAGTTATTTTGCTAAGACCTACGAGCAGTACTTC. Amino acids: CASSYFAKTYEQYF.